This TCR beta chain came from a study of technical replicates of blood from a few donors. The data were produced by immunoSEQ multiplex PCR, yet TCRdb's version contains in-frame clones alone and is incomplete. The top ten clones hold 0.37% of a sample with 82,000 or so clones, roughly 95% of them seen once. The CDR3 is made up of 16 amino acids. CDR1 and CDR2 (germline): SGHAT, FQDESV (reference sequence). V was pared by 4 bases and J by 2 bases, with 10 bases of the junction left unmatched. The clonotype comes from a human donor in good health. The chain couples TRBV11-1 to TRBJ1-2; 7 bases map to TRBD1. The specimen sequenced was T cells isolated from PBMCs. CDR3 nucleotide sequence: TGTGCCAGCAGCTACAGGTCCGGGACAGTAAACTATGGCTACACCTTC. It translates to CASSYRSGTVNYGYTF.